These 30 T cell receptor beta chains were all obtained from the same sample, sequenced in a study of T cell repertoires in cytomegalovirus infection. What these receptors recognize is not known. TCRdb re-called the reads through MiXCR, storing one row per CDR3 protein. The table has 200,000 to 250,000 distinct CDR3 sequences, about 38% seen once. This specimen consisted of CD8+ T cells from cultured PBMCs, obtained from culture after CMV antigen stimulation. All receptors come from a human donor in good health (CMV status not recorded). Some clones in this sample may be carry-over from other donors' samples.

In this sample, this clonotype turned up a few times. Written as DNA, the CDR3 is TGTGCCAGCAGCTTAGTAGGGGAAGAGACCCAGTACTTC. This translates into CASSLVGEETQYF. The chain is built from TRBV11-2 and TRBJ2-5, with D perhaps matching TRBD1 (5 bases). The CDR3 length is 13 residues. Trimming removed 1 base at V and 3 bases at J, with 6 bases between. Germline values: CDR1 SGHAT, CDR2 FQNNGV.

CDR3: CASSTAVAGVPKQFF. The CDR3 region has the DNA TGCGCCAGCAGCACAGCGGTAGCGGGAGTCCCCAAGCAGTTCTTC. The V call is TRBV4-1, the J call TRBJ2-1; 9 nucleotides align to TRBD2. The CDR3 sequence is 15 residues long. Germline V lookup: CDR1 MGHRA, CDR2 YSYEKL. With V trimmed by 5 bases and J by 11 bases, 13 bases remained unmatched.

The chain combines TRBV7-4 with TRBJ1-2; the D gene is possibly TRBD1 (5 bases). The CDR3 length is 12 residues. Germline assignment: CDR1 SGHVT and CDR2 SQSDAQ. V lost 7 bases, J lost 8 bases, and 14 bases lay in between. CDR3 amino acids: CASTLGEEGYTF. CDR3 in DNA: TGTGCCAGCACCCTGGGGGAAGAAGGCTACACCTTC.

The gene calls are TRBV7-9 and TRBJ2-6, with 8 nucleotides matching TRBD1. V shed 4 bases and J 0 bases; nucleotides not matched to a gene: 14. The CDR3 runs 20 residues. Germline CDR1 is SEHNR and CDR2 is FQNEAQ (reference sequence). The CDR3 sequence: CASSSPVGGQAASGANVLTF. The CDR3 region has the DNA TGTGCCAGCAGCTCACCGGTAGGGGGACAGGCGGCCTCTGGGGCCAACGTCCTGACTTTC.

This chain links TRBV2 with TRBJ1-4; D not resolved. Per germline, CDR1 SNHLY and CDR2 FYNNEI. The CDR3 is made up of 12 amino acids. The germline V and J ends were trimmed by 7 bases and 6 bases, with 9 bases remaining between them. The CDR3 coding sequence is TGTGCCAGCACCTGGACGGATGAAAAACTGTTTTTT. Amino acids: CASTWTDEKLFF.

This clonotype was found once. The J gene is TRBJ2-1, the V gene TRBV28, with no clear D. Germline-derived CDR1 and CDR2 are MDHEN and SYDVKM. Trimming took off 5 bases at V and 5 bases at J, with 4 bases between the two ends. The CDR3 contains 11 residues. CDR3 sequence: CASSRDNEQFF. In DNA, the CDR3 is TGTGCCAGCAGTCGAGACAATGAGCAGTTCTTC.

The chain carries TRBV10-3 and TRBJ2-1; TRBD1 agrees at 10 bases. This CDR3 region has 14 residues. CDR1 is ENHRY and CDR2 is SYGVKD in the germline V gene. Germline trimming cut 2 bases from V and 7 bases from J; bases unmatched to any gene: 2. Here the CDR3 reads CAISERDRGNEQFF. The CDR3 bases are TGTGCCATCAGTGAGCGGGACAGGGGAAATGAGCAGTTCTTC.

This clonotype came up once. The J gene is TRBJ2-6, the V gene TRBV4-1; 10 nucleotides align to TRBD2. CDR3 size: 18 residues. From germline, CDR1 is MGHRA and CDR2 YSYEKL. V lost 4 bases, J lost 8 bases, and 14 bases stayed unmatched. The CDR3 sequence: CASSRVSGRASGSNVLTF. For the CDR3, the DNA is TGCGCCAGCAGCCGAGTGAGCGGGAGGGCGTCCGGGTCCAACGTCCTGACTTTC.

Concerning this clonotype itself: The conserved final phenylalanine or tryptophan is absent from the CDR3, which likely points to a read error. The chain couples TRBV5-6 to TRBJ2-1, with a possible D match to TRBD2 (5 bases). Germline loops: CDR1 SGHDT, CDR2 YYEEEE. CDR3 length: 14 residues. V shed 1 base and J shed 4 bases, with 9 bases lying between them. The chain's CDR3 is CASSLTGGYNEQFL. The CDR3 nucleotides are TGTGCCAGCAGCTTGACTGGCGGGTACAATGAGCAGTTCTTA.

This clonotype has ten or more counts. The chain couples TRBV5-6 to TRBJ2-7; a weak D match, TRBD2 (6 bases). V lost 3 bases and J lost 7, with 14 bases in between. This CDR3 has 13 amino acids. CDR1 and CDR2 from the germline V gene are SGHDT and YYEEEE. The CDR3 reads CASSYRTREEQYF. For the CDR3, the DNA is TGTGCCAGCAGCTACCGGACCCGGGAGGAGCAGTACTTC.

V usage is TRBV11-2 and J usage is TRBJ1-6; D is unresolved. From germline, CDR1 is SGHAT and CDR2 FQNNGV. This CDR3 comprises 15 residues. V lost 4 bases and J 5 bases, leaving 12 bases between the germline ends. Here the CDR3 DNA reads TGTGCCAGCAGCTCTATCCGCAGAGATAATTCACCCCTCCACTTT. Residues: CASSSIRRDNSPLHF.

This clonotype appeared a single time. Its ends do not fully match the called genes, so a read error is possible. The genes are TRBV10-3 and TRBJ1-1, with unresolved D. Looked up from germline, CDR1 is ENHRY and CDR2 is SYGVKD. The CDR3 runs to 15 residues. The CDR3 sequence: CAIRTSWSLNTGAFF. DNA for the CDR3: TGTGCCATCAGGACTTCCTGGTCGCTGAACACTGGAGCTTTCTTT.

The genes are TRBV7-2 and TRBJ2-7; D uncertain. The CDR3 has 15 amino acids. Trimming left V 3 bases short and J 4 bases short, with 16 bases between. Looked up from germline, CDR1 is SGHTA and CDR2 is FQGNSA. Written as DNA, the CDR3 is TGTGCCAGCAGCTTTGGGGTGGGATCCGCATACGAGCAGTACTTC. Residues: CASSFGVGSAYEQYF.

The J gene is TRBJ1-4, the V gene TRBV20-1; 7 bases line up with TRBD1. Per germline, CDR1 DFQATT and CDR2 SNEGSKA (reference sequence). The CDR3 consists of 13 residues. Trimming removed 4 bases from V and 4 bases from J; junction bases left unmatched: 3. In DNA form, the CDR3 reads TGCAGTGCTACCGGACAGGATAATGAAAAACTGTTTTTT. Its protein product is CSATGQDNEKLFF.

The chain has TRBV29-1 and TRBJ2-1; 8 positions agree with TRBD2. J gave up 8 bases and V 6 bases, and 6 bases lay outside the gene matches. In germline, CDR1 is SQVTM, CDR2 ANQGSEA. The CDR3 has 12 residues. This CDR3 is CSVTNSGDEQFF. DNA of the CDR3: TGCAGCGTCACGAATAGCGGGGATGAGCAGTTCTTC.

The chain uses TRBV20-1 and TRBJ2-7, with a tentative D call TRBD1 (6 bases). Germline V gives CDR1 DFQATT, CDR2 SNEGSKA (reference sequence). The ends were cut back, 6 bases at V and 0 bases at J, with 15 bases in the middle. This CDR3 has 14 amino acids. In DNA, the CDR3 is TGCAGTGCACTAGGGGGTGCTTACTCCTACGAGCAGTACTTC. As protein: CSALGGAYSYEQYF.

This rearrangement joins TRBV13 to TRBJ2-3; TRBD2 might be the D (6 bases). Germline lookup yields CDR1 PRHDT and CDR2 FYEKMQ (reference sequence). This CDR3 is 16 amino acids long. V shed 5 bases and J shed 2 bases, with 17 bases lying between them. The CDR3 DNA follows: TGTGCCAGCAGCGTTGGGACCCGGAGGGACACAGATACGCAGTATTTT. It yields the protein CASSVGTRRDTDTQYF.

This clonotype has only a few counts. The chain has TRBV20-1 and TRBJ1-5, with 8 bases lining up with TRBD1. The CDR3 spans 14 residues. The trim removed 3 bases at V and 7 bases at J, leaving 8 bases unmatched. Germline V gene sequence: CDR1 DFQATT, CDR2 SNEGSKA (reference sequence). CDR3 loop: CSASHRGTGQPQHF. The CDR3 coding sequence is TGCAGTGCTAGTCACAGGGGGACTGGCCAGCCCCAGCATTTT.

The chain is built from TRBV28 and TRBJ2-7, with D maybe TRBD2 (6 bases). Germline V CDR1 and CDR2: MDHEN, SYDVKM. The CDR3 sequence is 14 residues long. V was cut by 2 bases and J by 3 bases, with 11 bases left in between. In DNA, the CDR3 is TGTGCCAGCAGTTTAGCGGGACGGGGCTACGAGCAGTACTTC. As protein: CASSLAGRGYEQYF.

The genes are TRBV7-9 and TRBJ2-3, with 7 bases lining up with TRBD1. CDR1 is SEHNR and CDR2 is FQNEAQ in the germline V gene (reference sequence). The V segment lost 5 bases and the J segment 3 bases; nucleotides outside the gene matches: 5. CDR3 length equals 14 residues. This CDR3 reads CASSLRGRTDTQYF. Here the CDR3 DNA reads TGTGCCAGCAGCCTCAGGGGGAGAACAGATACGCAGTATTTT.

The sample holds a few counts of this clonotype. V gene TRBV29-1 combines with J gene TRBJ1-1, with a possible D match to TRBD1 (6 bases). V dropped 1 base and J dropped 1 base, with 13 bases sitting between them. This CDR3 has 15 residues. The V gene's germline CDR1 is SQVTM and CDR2 ANQGSEA. As DNA, the CDR3 is TGCAGCGTTGAAGTCCTCGACAGGCCGAACACTGAAGCTTTCTTT. Amino acids: CSVEVLDRPNTEAFF.

Note on this clonotype: A junction end diverges from the germline sequence, so it may reflect a read error. The rearrangement uses TRBV7-6 and TRBJ2-1; D ambiguous. Germline lookup yields CDR1 SGHVS and CDR2 FNYEAQ. CDR3 length equals 13 residues. The CDR3 region has the DNA TGTGCTAGCAGCTCGGGCAGTCGGGATGAGCAGTTCTTC. Amino acids: CASSSGSRDEQFF.

The DNA of the CDR3 is TGTGCCAGCAGCTTCGCAGGGGGCTCCTACAATGAGCAGTTCTTC. This gives the protein CASSFAGGSYNEQFF. The chain carries TRBV7-8 and TRBJ2-1; 7 bases match TRBD1. Trimming at V came to 3 bases and at J to 0 bases, leaving 2 bases not matched to a gene. The CDR3 runs 15 residues. Germline V CDR1 and CDR2: SGHVS, FQNEAQ. Full variable domain (missing parts from reference TRBV7-8 and TRBJ2-1): GAGVSQSPRYKVAKRGQDVALRCDPISGHVSLFWYQQALGQGPEFLTYFQNEAQLDKSGLPSDRFFAERPEGSVSTLKIQRTQQEDSAVYLCASSFAGGSYNEQFFGPGTRLTVL.

This clonotype was counted only a few times. The chain is built from TRBV7-8 and TRBJ2-3; perhaps TRBD2 as D (6 bases). CDR1 SGHVS and CDR2 FQNEAQ come from the germline V gene. The CDR3 loop spans 17 amino acids. Trimming cost V 5 bases and J 1 base, with 19 bases left between them. Here the CDR3 DNA reads TGTGCCAGCAGCCCGATGGCCACGGGGGTCGGCACAGATACGCAGTATTTT. This encodes CASSPMATGVGTDTQYF.

The chain uses TRBV7-3 and TRBJ1-1; 8 bases fit TRBD1. Germline V lookup: CDR1 SGHTA, CDR2 FQGTGA. CDR3 size: 14 residues. The junction had 6 bases not matched to a gene; V was cut back by 5 bases and J by 4 bases. Written as DNA, the CDR3 is TGTGCCAGCAGCCAGGACAGGGCCACCACTGAAGCTTTCTTT. It codes for CASSQDRATTEAFF.

V usage is TRBV5-1 and J usage is TRBJ2-7, with TRBD1 identical over 9 bases. After removal of 5 bases from V and 5 bases from J, the junction contained 8 bases not matched to a gene. The CDR3 length is 14 residues. Germline V lookup: CDR1 SGHRS, CDR2 YFSETQ. The CDR3 nucleotides are TGCGCCAGCAGAGGGGGGACAGGGAATAACGAGCAGTACTTC. Amino acid sequence: CASRGGTGNNEQYF. Using reference TRBV5-1 and TRBJ2-7 for the parts outside the CDR3, the full variable domain is KAGVTQTPRYLIKTRGQQVTLSCSPISGHRSVSWYQQTPGQGLQFLFEYFSETQRNKGNFPGRFSGRQFSNSRSEMNVSTLELGDSALYLCASRGGTGNNEQYFGPGTRLTVT.

V usage is TRBV7-9 and J usage is TRBJ2-3, with 9 bases identical to TRBD1. Unmatched junction bases numbered 1, after V lost 8 bases and J lost 1 base. Germline lookup yields CDR1 SEHNR and CDR2 FQNEAQ (reference sequence). This CDR3 spans 13 amino acids. CDR3 bases: TGTGCCAGCGGACAGGGGCGCACAGATACGCAGTATTTT. Translation: CASGQGRTDTQYF.

This clonotype has a count of ten or more. The chain links TRBV7-8 to TRBJ2-2, with TRBD2 identical over 7 bases. CDR3 length: 18 residues. V lost 7 bases and J lost 0; bases outside the gene matches: 14. Germline V gene data show CDR1 as SGHVS and CDR2 as FQNEAQ. The CDR3: CASIITFFGTTNTGELFF. CDR3 bases: TGTGCCAGCATCATTACTTTTTTCGGGACTACGAACACCGGGGAGCTGTTTTTT.

This clonotype has more than one count but fewer than ten. The rearrangement uses TRBV7-6 and TRBJ2-5; 10 bases align to TRBD1. This CDR3 is 15 amino acids long. Germline V lookup: CDR1 SGHVS, CDR2 FNYEAQ. The V gene end was trimmed by 5 bases and the J gene end by 6 bases; junction bases not matched to a gene: 9. The CDR3 loop is CASSPSGDRGKTQYF. CDR3 coding DNA: TGTGCCAGCAGCCCTTCCGGGGACAGGGGAAAGACCCAGTACTTC.

This chain uses TRBV3-1 with TRBJ2-7; 9 bases agree with TRBD2. Germline CDR1 is LGHDT and CDR2 is YNNKEL (reference sequence). This CDR3 is built from 15 residues. J gave up 2 bases and V 4 bases, and 6 bases lay outside the gene matches. This CDR3 is CASSPGLALTYEQYF. The CDR3 bases are TGTGCCAGCAGCCCCGGACTAGCGCTTACCTACGAGCAGTACTTC.